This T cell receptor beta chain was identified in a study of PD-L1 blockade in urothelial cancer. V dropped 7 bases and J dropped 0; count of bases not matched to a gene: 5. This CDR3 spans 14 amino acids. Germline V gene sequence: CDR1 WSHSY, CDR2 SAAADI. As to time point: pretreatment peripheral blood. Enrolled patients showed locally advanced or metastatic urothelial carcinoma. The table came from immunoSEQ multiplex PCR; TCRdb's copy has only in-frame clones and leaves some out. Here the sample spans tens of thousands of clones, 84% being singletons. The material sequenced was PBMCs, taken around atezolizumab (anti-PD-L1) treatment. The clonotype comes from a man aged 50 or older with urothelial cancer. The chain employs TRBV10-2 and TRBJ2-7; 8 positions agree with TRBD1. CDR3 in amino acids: CASTRQGSSYEQYF. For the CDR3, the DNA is TGCGCCAGCACTCGACAGGGGAGCTCCTACGAGCAGTACTTC.